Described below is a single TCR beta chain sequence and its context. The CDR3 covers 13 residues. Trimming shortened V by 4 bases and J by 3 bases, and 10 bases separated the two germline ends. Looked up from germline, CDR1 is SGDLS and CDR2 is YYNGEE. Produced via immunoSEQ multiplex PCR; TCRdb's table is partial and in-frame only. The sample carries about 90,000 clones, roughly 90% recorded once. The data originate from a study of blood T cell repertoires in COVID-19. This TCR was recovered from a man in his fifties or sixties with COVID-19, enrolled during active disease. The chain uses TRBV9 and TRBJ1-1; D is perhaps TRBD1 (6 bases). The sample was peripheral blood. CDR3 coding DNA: TGTGCCAGCAGCCGATCAGGGGACACTGAAGCTTTCTTT. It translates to CASSRSGDTEAFF.